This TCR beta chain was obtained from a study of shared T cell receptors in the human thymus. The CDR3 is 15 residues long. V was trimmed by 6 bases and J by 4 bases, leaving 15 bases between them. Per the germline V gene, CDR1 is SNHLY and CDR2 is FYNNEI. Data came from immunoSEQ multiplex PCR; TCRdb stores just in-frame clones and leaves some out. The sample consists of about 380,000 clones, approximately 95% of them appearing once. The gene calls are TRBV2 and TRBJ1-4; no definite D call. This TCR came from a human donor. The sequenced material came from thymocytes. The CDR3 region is CASSGRSRVNEKLFF. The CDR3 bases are TGTGCCAGCAGCGGACGTTCGAGGGTTAATGAAAAACTGTTTTTT. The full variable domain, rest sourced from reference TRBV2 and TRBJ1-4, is EPEVTQTPSHQVTQMGQEVILRCVPISNHLYFYWYRQILGQKVEFLVSFYNNEISEKSEIFDDQFSVERPDGSNFTLKIRSTKLEDSAMYFCASSGRSRVNEKLFFGSGTQLSVL.